Ten or more counts support the clone carrying this T cell receptor beta chain. Its specificity is unknown. The CDR3 regions of TCR beta were amplified from RNA transcripts. The HTBI primer set drove a first-round RT-PCR of the TCR CDR3. TCRdb itself ran the multiplex PCR reads through MiXCR, one entry per CDR3 protein. The table includes about 420,000 distinct CDR3 sequences, roughly an eighth detected once. The source of the sample is a study of T cells in Graves' hyperthyroidism and ophthalmopathy. This CDR3 has 14 residues. Germline values: CDR1 SGHAT, CDR2 FQNNGV. The V and J ends lost 7 bases and 5 bases respectively, with 14 bases between them. With a duration under 2 months, the hyperthyroidism was newly diagnosed in patients aged 18 to 65. Orbital computed tomography and thyroid ultrasound, together with serum TRAb and thyroxine and clinical symptoms, were used for diagnoses. The study's findings and limits: Most clonotypes expanded in the thyroid (above 0.001) were also present in blood. Patients with ophthalmopathy were separated from those with stable hyperthyroidism by a 13 V-J model.

Sample: blood. The V call is TRBV11-2, the J call TRBJ2-2; D is perhaps TRBD1 or TRBD2 (5 bases each). This clonotype was sampled from a woman aged 18-29 years with Graves' hyperthyroidism. CDR3 sequence (DNA): TGTGCCAGCACCCCCCGAGGGGAGACCGGGGAGCTGTTTTTT. Its translation is CASTPRGETGELFF.